Presented here are 27 T cell receptor beta chains from one specimen sequenced in a study of cytomegalovirus exposure and HLA in healthy donors. Vbeta (60) and Jbeta (13) primers were used in the PCR. This table comes from immunoSEQ multiplex PCR, and its TCRdb copy is limited to in-frame clones, with some not included. The data hold 150,000 to 200,000 clones, with roughly 85% observed a single time. The sequenced sample was PBMCs. These TCRs come from a man aged 45-65 years in good health and CMV-seropositive.

The chain recombines TRBV27 with TRBJ2-1; TRBD2 might be the D (7 bases). Deletions cut 3 bases from V and 7 bases from J, with 16 bases between. Germline V gives CDR1 MNHEY, CDR2 SMNVEV (reference sequence). This CDR3 has 15 amino acids. The CDR3 sequence: CASSFPGGISNEQFF. The CDR3 DNA reads TGTGCCAGCAGTTTCCCGGGGGGCATAAGTAATGAGCAGTTCTTC.

The chain employs TRBV5-1 and TRBJ2-3; tentatively, D is TRBD1 (6 bases). This CDR3 is 13 amino acids long. Germline V CDR1 and CDR2: SGHRS, YFSETQ. Deletions cut 4 bases from V and 11 bases from J, with 17 bases between. As DNA, the CDR3 is TGCGCCAGCAGCCTACAGAACCCAGGGGAGCAGTATTTT. It translates to CASSLQNPGEQYF.

V usage is TRBV28 and J usage is TRBJ1-4; TRBD1 is a possible D gene (5 bases). Germline V gene data show CDR1 as MDHEN and CDR2 as SYDVKM. This CDR3 has 15 amino acids. V shed 8 bases and J shed 8 bases, with 21 bases lying between them. The CDR3 is CASLPGGTLKEKLFF. The DNA of the CDR3 is TGTGCCAGCCTACCCGGAGGGACCCTAAAGGAAAAACTGTTTTTT.

This clone was seen once. This CDR3 reads CASSITGGDYGYTF. In nucleotides, the CDR3 is TGTGCCAGTAGTATAACAGGGGGCGACTATGGCTACACCTTC. The gene calls are TRBV19 and TRBJ1-2, with TRBD1 matching over 9 bases. Germline CDR1 reads LNHDA; CDR2 reads SQIVND (reference sequence). After removal of 2 bases from V and 3 bases from J, the junction contained 1 base not matched to a gene. The CDR3 runs to 14 residues.

This chain uses TRBV4-2 with TRBJ1-1; tentative D call: TRBD1 (6 bases). The CDR3 sequence is 13 residues long. Germline V gene lookup returns CDR1 LGHNA and CDR2 YNFKEQ. V lost 5 bases and J 3 bases, leaving 10 bases between the germline ends. The CDR3: CASSKQGDTEAFF. CDR3 coding DNA: TGTGCCAGCAGCAAACAGGGTGACACTGAAGCTTTCTTT.

The chain uses TRBV13 and TRBJ1-1; 7 nucleotides match TRBD1. CDR3 length: 15 amino acids. V shed 5 bases and J 3 bases; nucleotides not matched to a gene: 9. Germline CDR1 is PRHDT and CDR2 is FYEKMQ (reference sequence). The CDR3 DNA follows: TGTGCCAGCAGCCATCGGGACAGAGGAGACACTGAAGCTTTCTTT. Translated, it gives CASSHRDRGDTEAFF.

The chain joins TRBV7-7 to TRBJ2-5, with D possibly being TRBD2 (6 bases). V shed 6 bases and J shed 3 bases, with 11 bases lying between them. From germline, CDR1 is SSHAT and CDR2 FNYEAQ (reference sequence). This CDR3 is built from 13 residues. Here the CDR3 DNA reads TGTGCCAGCAGGAGGACTATTGAAGAGACCCAGTACTTC. This codes for CASRRTIEETQYF. Full variable domain (rest looked up from reference TRBV7-7 and TRBJ2-5): GAGVSQSPRYKVTKRGQDVTLRCDPISSHATLYWYQQALGQGPEFLTYFNYEAQPDKSGLPSDRFSAERPEGSISTLTIQRTEQRDSAMYRCASRRTIEETQYFGPGTRLLVL.

The CDR3 region is CASSQGTSRAYEQYF. Written as DNA, the CDR3 is TGTGCCAGCAGTCAAGGGACATCCCGGGCCTACGAGCAGTACTTC. The chain carries TRBV6-6 and TRBJ2-7, with TRBD1 as a possible D gene (6 bases). Per germline, CDR1 MNHNY and CDR2 SVGAGI (reference sequence). The CDR3 contains 15 residues. V was pared by 5 bases and J by 2 bases, with 16 bases between.

The rearrangement uses TRBV7-9 and TRBJ2-3, with 8 bases lining up with TRBD1. CDR1 is SEHNR, CDR2 FQNEAQ, per germline (reference sequence). CDR3 length: 16 residues. V lost 3 bases to trimming and J lost 0 bases; unmatched junction nucleotides: 5. CDR3 sequence (DNA): TGTGCCAGCAGCTTCGACGGACAGGGAAGCACAGATACGCAGTATTTT. Residues: CASSFDGQGSTDTQYF.

The gene calls are TRBV30 and TRBJ1-1; a weak D match, TRBD1 (6 bases). The CDR3 loop spans 13 amino acids. Germline lookup yields CDR1 GTSNPN and CDR2 SVGIG (reference sequence). Between the trimmed V and J ends, which lost 5 bases and 5 bases, there was a span of 15 bases. The CDR3 sequence: CAWHRSQGTEAFF. The CDR3 DNA sequence: TGTGCCTGGCATCGGTCTCAGGGGACTGAAGCTTTCTTT.

Only a few counts were recorded for this clone. The V and J genes are TRBV5-5 and TRBJ1-2, with D unresolved. In germline, CDR1 is SGHKS, CDR2 YYEKEE (reference sequence). This CDR3 comprises 14 residues. Trimming removed 0 bases at V and 1 base at J, with 7 bases between. This chain's CDR3 is CASSLVAGNYGYTF. CDR3 sequence (DNA): TGTGCCAGCAGCTTGGTGGCGGGTAACTATGGCTACACCTTC.

The rearrangement joins TRBV5-6 to TRBJ1-2, with 7 nucleotides matching TRBD1. The germline V gene has CDR1 SGHDT and CDR2 YYEEEE. CDR3 length equals 15 residues. V was pared by 1 base and J by 4 bases, with 7 bases of the junction left unmatched. The CDR3 DNA follows: TGTGCCAGCAGCTTGAGGACAGGTTCCATCTATGGCTACACCTTC. Translating it yields CASSLRTGSIYGYTF.

The chain recombines TRBV5-4 with TRBJ2-1; TRBD2 matches at 12 bases. The length of the CDR3 is 18 residues. The germline CDR1 and CDR2 sequences are SGHNT and YYREEE (reference sequence). V was pared by 2 bases and J by 9 bases, with 15 bases of the junction left unmatched. The CDR3 DNA sequence: TGTGCCAGCAGCTTTCTAAACGGACTAGCGGGGAAAGGCAGTGAGCAGTTCTTC. Translation gives CASSFLNGLAGKGSEQFF. Supplemented by reference TRBV5-4 and TRBJ2-1, the full variable domain reads ETGVTQSPTHLIKTRGQQVTLRCSSQSGHNTVSWYQQALGQGPQFIFQYYREEENGRGNFPPRFSGLQFPNYSSELNVNALELDDSALYLCASSFLNGLAGKGSEQFFGPGTRLTVL.

This clone was seen once. The genes are TRBV6-5 and TRBJ2-1, with 9 bases that match TRBD1. CDR1 is MNHEY and CDR2 is SVGAGI in the germline V gene. The CDR3 spans 15 residues. V lost 4 bases and J lost 6; bases outside the gene matches: 7. CDR3 loop: CASSSGQGTLNEQFF. In DNA, the CDR3 is TGTGCCAGCAGTTCGGGACAGGGAACCCTCAATGAGCAGTTCTTC.

This chain links TRBV11-2 with TRBJ1-1, with 10 bases fitting TRBD1. This CDR3 is built from 14 residues. Germline trimming cut 2 bases from V and 5 bases from J; bases unmatched to any gene: 2. Germline CDR1 and CDR2: SGHAT and FQNNGV. The CDR3 sequence: CASSLQDRGTEAFF. In DNA, the CDR3 is TGTGCCAGCAGCTTACAGGACAGGGGGACTGAAGCTTTCTTT.

This chain uses TRBV18 with TRBJ1-6; D unclear. CDR3 length: 14 residues. The V gene's germline CDR1 is KGHSH and CDR2 LQKENI. V lost 2 bases, J lost 9 bases, and 11 bases lay in between. The CDR3 DNA sequence: TGTGCCAGCTCACCAGTCATAGCCACTTCACCCCTCCACTTT. Translation gives CASSPVIATSPLHF.

The chain links TRBV2 to TRBJ1-6; 8 bases map to TRBD1. In germline, CDR1 is SNHLY, CDR2 FYNNEI. The CDR3 is 13 amino acids. Germline trimming cut 6 bases from V and 9 bases from J; bases unmatched to any gene: 4. The CDR3 loop is CASRTGVSSPLHF. CDR3 coding DNA: TGTGCCAGCAGGACAGGGGTGAGTTCACCCCTCCACTTT. The full variable domain, with the rest looked up from reference TRBV2 and TRBJ1-6, is EPEVTQTPSHQVTQMGQEVILRCVPISNHLYFYWYRQILGQKVEFLVSFYNNEISEKSEIFDDQFSVERPDGSNFTLKIRSTKLEDSAMYFCASRTGVSSPLHFGNGTRLTVT.

The V and J genes are TRBV18 and TRBJ1-5, with D perhaps TRBD1 (5 bases). CDR3 length: 15 residues. The V end was cut by 3 bases, the J end by 3 bases, with 12 bases between. CDR1 is KGHSH, CDR2 LQKENI, per germline. The CDR3 DNA sequence: TGTGCCAGCTCACCCCAGACAGCAGTCAATCAGCCCCAGCATTTT. Its translation is CASSPQTAVNQPQHF.

The V call is TRBV19, the J call TRBJ1-3; tentatively, D is TRBD1 (5 bases). V lost 7 bases and J lost 4, with 11 bases in between. Germline loops: CDR1 LNHDA, CDR2 SQIVND (reference sequence). The CDR3 is 13 amino acids. In DNA form, the CDR3 reads TGTGCCAGTACGGGGGAGCAAGGAAACACCATATATTTT. It encodes CASTGEQGNTIYF.

This clone has just a few counts. The J gene is TRBJ1-4, the V gene TRBV2, with D perhaps matching TRBD1 (5 bases). Germline V gene lookup returns CDR1 SNHLY and CDR2 FYNNEI. This CDR3 is built from 14 residues. Trimming removed 6 bases from V and 6 bases from J, with 14 bases in between. CDR3 protein: CASRMGQGYEKLFF. DNA of the CDR3: TGTGCCAGCAGAATGGGGCAGGGATATGAAAAACTGTTTTTT.

CDR3 residues: CASSVRGSHGNTIYF. CDR3 in DNA: TGTGCCAGCAGCGTTAGGGGATCACACGGAAACACCATATATTTT. V gene TRBV9 combines with J gene TRBJ1-3; D is perhaps TRBD1 (5 bases). The CDR3 spans 15 residues. Germline lookup yields CDR1 SGDLS and CDR2 YYNGEE. Trimming cost V 2 bases and J 4 bases, with 13 bases left between them.

J is TRBJ1-4 and V is TRBV6-5; TRBD1 might be the D (5 bases). Germline V gene lookup returns CDR1 MNHEY and CDR2 SVGAGI. Trimming stripped 0 bases from V and 8 bases from J, with 13 bases between. The CDR3 is 15 residues long. The CDR3 loop reads CASSYSTGAGEKLFF. The CDR3 bases are TGTGCCAGCAGTTACTCGACTGGGGCAGGGGAAAAACTGTTTTTT.

The genes are TRBV11-2 and TRBJ1-3; D not certain. The germline V gene has CDR1 SGHAT and CDR2 FQNNGV. Trimming pared 5 bases from V and 3 bases from J, leaving 5 bases between. This CDR3 contains 12 residues. CDR3 sequence reads: CASSIYGNTIYF. CDR3 nucleotides: TGTGCCAGCAGCATATATGGAAACACCATATATTTT.

The chain has TRBV29-1 and TRBJ1-2; 8 bases are shared with TRBD1. The CDR3 has 14 amino acids. Per germline, CDR1 SQVTM and CDR2 ANQGSEA. Unmatched junction bases numbered 5, after V lost 5 bases and J lost 0 bases. CDR3 nucleotide sequence: TGCAGCGTTAATCGACAGGGGACTAACTATGGCTACACCTTC. Encoded protein: CSVNRQGTNYGYTF.

This chain links TRBV14 with TRBJ1-1; 8 positions match TRBD1. V was pared by 4 bases and J by 4 bases, with 8 bases of the junction left unmatched. This CDR3 has 15 amino acids. CDR1 and CDR2 from the germline V gene are SGHDN and FVKESK. CDR3 nucleotides: TGTGCCAGCAGCCCGGACAGGGTATCTGTCACTGAAGCTTTCTTT. Translated, it gives CASSPDRVSVTEAFF.

The chain joins TRBV7-9 to TRBJ2-3; D is possibly TRBD2 (6 bases). The V and J ends lost 5 bases and 0 bases respectively, with 15 bases between them. There are 16 residues in the CDR3. Per germline, CDR1 SEHNR and CDR2 FQNEAQ (reference sequence). The CDR3 region is CASSPSWGVSTDTQYF. CDR3 coding DNA: TGTGCCAGCAGCCCCTCTTGGGGGGTTAGCACAGATACGCAGTATTTT.

This chain links TRBV5-1 with TRBJ1-1; weak D call: TRBD1 (5 bases). Trimming cost V 2 bases and J 8 bases, with 13 bases left between them. Germline V gene sequence: CDR1 SGHRS, CDR2 YFSETQ. CDR3 length equals 13 residues. The CDR3, as DNA: TGCGCCAGCAGCTTCGTTTCAGGGTCGGAAGCTTTCTTT. Encoded protein: CASSFVSGSEAFF.